This T cell receptor beta chain was captured in a study of identical twins. Study-level points and caveats: Whereas memory repertoires showed no such difference, abundant cord blood beta clonotypes carried fewer insertions. For out-of-frame alpha sequences shared by twins, low generation probability was in excess.

TCRdb re-called the 5' RACE reads with MiXCR, one entry per CDR3 protein. The sample records about 690,000 distinct CDR3 sequences, approximately 22% being singletons. V lost 8 bases and J 3 bases, leaving 14 bases between the germline ends. The CDR3 is 13 residues long. CDR1 is ENHRY and CDR2 is SYGVKD in the germline V gene. On this clonotype: Its antigen is not identified.

The same specimen was also included in a second study, on T cells expressing NK-cell markers. That source reports: Dominance of the CD3+CD56-NKG2C+ fraction by these clonotypes also held in several donors.

The specimen was PBMCs. This TCR was sampled from a woman between 18 and 29 years old in good health. The chain uses TRBV10-3 and TRBJ2-7, with unresolved D. The CDR3 DNA sequence: TGTGCCATCGCCAGAGAATTAAACTACGAGCAGTACTTC. This translates into CAIARELNYEQYF.